This T cell receptor beta chain originates from a study of T cell responses to AZD1222 COVID-19 vaccine. Study-wide context: It was second doses at about 4 or about 12 weeks that were pooled.

The data were produced by immunoSEQ multiplex PCR, yet TCRdb's version contains in-frame clones alone and is incomplete. Among just under 85,000 clones listed, roughly 86% were seen once. Remarks on this clone: What it binds is unknown.

This CDR3 contains 13 residues. V dropped 4 bases and J dropped 7 bases, with 13 bases sitting between them. CDR1 is GTSNPN and CDR2 is SVGIG in the germline V gene (reference sequence). Regarding the study as a whole: Vaccine-associated CD4 TCRs ranged over spike, dominating at 160-218 and 743-854. Breadth and depth of Spike-specific TCRs rose after two AZD1222 doses. The reported proportion of spike-specific TCRs targeting unmutated variant regions was nearly half.

V is TRBV30 and J is TRBJ1-4; perhaps TRBD1 as D (5 bases). The sequences come from peripheral blood, collected on day 0 of AZD1222 vaccination. This TCR came from an adult in good health. Here the CDR3 reads CAWKGGAGEKLFF. The CDR3 nucleotides are TGTGCCTGGAAGGGAGGGGCTGGTGAAAAACTGTTTTTT.